The 25 T cell receptor beta chains presented below share a single source sample, sequenced in a study of shared T cell receptors in the human thymus (dated by TCRdb to the early 2020s). The library came from the immunoSEQ multiplex PCR assay. This immuneACCESS table, as held by TCRdb, lists in-frame sequences with V and J called but not all clones. Of the missing ones, under half trace to an unresolved V gene in checked studies; the others have no known cause. The sample yields under 700,000 clones; around 82% were counted once. The ten largest clones add up to roughly 0.013% of the sample. These same records also appear under a second study, on human thymus T cells.

Sequencing was done on a sample of thymocytes. These receptors all come from a boy in the first two years of life with a congenital heart defect. Donor details come from another sample of the same person, matched by shared clones.

The rearrangement links TRBV19 to TRBJ1-2; perhaps TRBD1 as D (6 bases). CDR1 LNHDA and CDR2 SQIVND come from the germline V gene (reference sequence). The CDR3 loop spans 15 amino acids. Trimming removed 5 bases from V and 0 bases from J, with 13 bases in between. CDR3 bases: TGTGCCAGTAGTGAGGGGGTGCAAGCTAACTATGGCTACACCTTC. Translated, it gives CASSEGVQANYGYTF.

This clone has only a few counts. The chain is built from TRBV15 and TRBJ1-1; D is perhaps TRBD1 (5 bases). Trimming removed 9 bases at V and 3 bases at J, with 14 bases between. This CDR3 has 13 residues. The germline gives CDR1 LNHNV, CDR2 YYDKDF (reference sequence). The CDR3: CATRAGRDTEAFF. DNA of the CDR3: TGTGCCACGCGTGCAGGGAGGGACACTGAAGCTTTCTTT.

The V gene is TRBV15, the J gene TRBJ2-7; the match to TRBD2 covers 8 bases. In germline, CDR1 is LNHNV, CDR2 YYDKDF (reference sequence). Trimming cost V 3 bases and J 2 bases; bases outside gene matches: 9. The CDR3 loop spans 16 amino acids. CDR3 coding DNA: TGTGCCACCAGCAGGAGTGGCGGGAGGAGTCCCTACGAGCAGTACTTC. Its translation: CATSRSGGRSPYEQYF.

A single count supports this clone. The junction shows a germline mismatch at one end, possibly a read error. V is TRBV5-6 and J is TRBJ2-5; possible D gene TRBD2, 5 bases. The V gene's germline CDR1 is SGHDT and CDR2 YYEEEE. This CDR3 contains 15 residues. CDR3 sequence (DNA): TGTGCCAGCAGCTTGTTCACCCTAGCACAAGAGGCCCAGTACTTC. Encoded protein: CASSLFTLAQEAQYF.

The chain joins TRBV29-1 to TRBJ1-2; D remains ambiguous. Trimming removed 5 bases from V and 8 bases from J, with 15 bases in between. CDR3 length: 12 amino acids. CDR1 is SQVTM and CDR2 is ANQGSEA in the germline V gene. The chain's CDR3 is CSVLPAPGGYTF. The CDR3 nucleotides are TGCAGCGTTTTGCCGGCCCCGGGGGGCTACACCTTC. The entire variable domain, with the rest obtained from reference TRBV29-1 and TRBJ1-2, is as follows: SAVISQKPSRDICQRGTSLTIQCQVDSQVTMMFWYRQQPGQSLTLIATANQGSEATYESGFVIDKFPISRPNLTFSTLTVSNMSPEDSSIYLCSVLPAPGGYTFGSGTRLTVV.

In the case of this clone: Within the sample, other DNA sequences also encode this same CDR3. The rearrangement uses TRBV9 and TRBJ2-7, with TRBD2 matching 11 bases. Germline V gene sequence: CDR1 SGDLS, CDR2 YYNGEE. Trimming at V came to 0 bases and at J to 1 base, leaving 0 bases not matched to a gene. The CDR3 is 15 residues long. The CDR3 region is CASSVVAGGSYEQYF. Written as DNA, the CDR3 is TGTGCCAGCAGCGTAGTAGCGGGAGGGTCCTACGAGCAGTACTTC.

The chain links TRBV30 to TRBJ2-3; a possible D gene is TRBD1 (6 bases). V dropped 2 bases and J dropped 4 bases, with 13 bases sitting between them. This CDR3 contains 14 residues. Germline CDR1 reads GTSNPN; CDR2 reads SVGIG (reference sequence). The CDR3 DNA reads as TGTGCCTGGAGTATCAGCGCAGGGGCAGATACGCAGTATTTT. Protein sequence: CAWSISAGADTQYF.

The gene calls are TRBV27 and TRBJ1-5; a weak D match, TRBD1 (6 bases). The V gene's germline CDR1 is MNHEY and CDR2 SMNVEV (reference sequence). Trimming took off 6 bases at V and 0 bases at J, with 21 bases between the two ends. This CDR3 is 18 amino acids long. The CDR3 nucleotides are TGTGCCAGCAGCCTCAGGGGTCCTTTCGCTTATAGCAATCAGCCCCAGCATTTT. It specifies CASSLRGPFAYSNQPQHF.

This chain uses TRBV6-5 with TRBJ2-2, with D unresolved. Looked up from germline, CDR1 is MNHEY and CDR2 is SVGAGI. This CDR3 has 13 amino acids. V lost 8 bases, J lost 2 bases, and 9 bases lay in between. Here the CDR3 DNA reads TGTGCCAGCCTGCACATAAACACCGGGGAGCTGTTTTTT. It is translated as CASLHINTGELFF.

The V and J genes are TRBV18 and TRBJ2-7, with 7 nucleotides matching TRBD2. V trimming: 2 bases; J trimming: 5 bases; junction bases outside the gene matches: 9. CDR3 length: 15 residues. Germline V gene data show CDR1 as KGHSH and CDR2 as LQKENI. The CDR3 sequence: CASSPKGLPPHEQYF. The DNA for the CDR3 is TGTGCCAGCTCACCAAAGGGACTACCTCCCCACGAGCAGTACTTC.

This clone was seen a handful of times. The chain recombines TRBV2 with TRBJ2-3; TRBD2 agrees at 9 bases. Germline V gene sequence: CDR1 SNHLY, CDR2 FYNNEI. The V gene end was trimmed by 0 bases and the J gene end by 3 bases; junction bases not matched to a gene: 7. CDR3 length equals 17 residues. CDR3 sequence (DNA): TGTGCCAGCAGTGAAGCGCCGGGCCTAGCGGGAACAGATACGCAGTATTTT. Translated: CASSEAPGLAGTDTQYF. Full variable domain (remainder filled in from reference TRBV2 and TRBJ2-3): EPEVTQTPSHQVTQMGQEVILRCVPISNHLYFYWYRQILGQKVEFLVSFYNNEISEKSEIFDDQFSVERPDGSNFTLKIRSTKLEDSAMYFCASSEAPGLAGTDTQYFGPGTRLTVL.

V usage is TRBV7-2 and J usage is TRBJ2-5; 7 bases are a match to TRBD2. The CDR3 has 16 residues. From germline, CDR1 is SGHTA and CDR2 FQGNSA. J lost 5 bases, V lost 1 base, and 10 bases had no gene match. The CDR3 bases are TGTGCCAGCAGCTTAGGGGGAACTAGCGTCGGGGAGACCCAGTACTTC. It is translated as CASSLGGTSVGETQYF.

The CDR3 region has the DNA TGTGCCAGCAGTACCCCCGGCGGGACAGACGAGCAGTACTTC. The encoded protein is CASSTPGGTDEQYF. The rearrangement links TRBV9 to TRBJ2-7; perhaps TRBD1 as D (7 bases). Trimming took off 5 bases at V and 5 bases at J, with 17 bases between the two ends. Germline V gene data show CDR1 as SGDLS and CDR2 as YYNGEE. The CDR3 runs to 14 residues.

Points on this clone: Other DNA sequences within the sample encode an identical CDR3. The CDR3 here is CASSDRGPSGANVLTF. DNA for the CDR3: TGTGCCAGCAGTGACAGGGGTCCCTCTGGGGCCAACGTCCTGACTTTC. V gene TRBV27 combines with J gene TRBJ2-6; TRBD1 aligns across 8 bases. V trimming: 5 bases; J trimming: 0 bases; junction bases outside the gene matches: 3. Germline lookup yields CDR1 MNHEY and CDR2 SMNVEV (reference sequence). The CDR3 sequence is 16 residues long.

The V gene is TRBV5-1, the J gene TRBJ2-2; 13 bases align to TRBD2. There are 17 residues in the CDR3. V trimming: 4 bases; J trimming: 5 bases; junction bases outside the gene matches: 8. CDR1 is SGHRS, CDR2 YFSETQ, per germline. The CDR3 region is CASSPGLAGEGTGELFF. DNA of the CDR3: TGCGCCAGCAGCCCAGGACTAGCGGGAGAAGGTACCGGGGAGCTGTTTTTT.

The genes are TRBV27 and TRBJ2-1; 8 bases are shared with TRBD2. Per the germline V gene, CDR1 is MNHEY and CDR2 is SMNVEV (reference sequence). This CDR3 contains 15 residues. V dropped 4 bases and J dropped 2; count of bases not matched to a gene: 4. The CDR3 nucleotides are TGTGCCAGCAGTTACCTAGCGGGTCCCTACAATGAGCAGTTCTTC. Residues: CASSYLAGPYNEQFF.

The rearrangement uses TRBV7-9 and TRBJ2-5, with D tentatively TRBD2 (6 bases). Germline V gene sequence: CDR1 SEHNR, CDR2 FQNEAQ (reference sequence). CDR3 length: 12 amino acids. V was pared by 5 bases and J by 13 bases, with 17 bases between. The CDR3 nucleotides are TGTGCCAGCAGCCTCCGGGGACTCCTGGCGTACTTC. Protein sequence: CASSLRGLLAYF.

The genes are TRBV14 and TRBJ1-2, with no clear D. The V and J ends lost 1 base and 5 bases respectively, with 14 bases between them. Germline V gene lookup returns CDR1 SGHDN and CDR2 FVKESK. The CDR3 spans 15 residues. The CDR3 DNA is TGTGCCAGCAGCCAAGGCCCTGGGCCGGCTTATGGCTACACCTTC. It yields the protein CASSQGPGPAYGYTF.

The rearrangement uses TRBV11-3 and TRBJ2-7; 9 bases align to TRBD1. Per germline, CDR1 SGHNT and CDR2 YENEEA. V lost 0 bases, J lost 2 bases, and 8 bases stayed unmatched. This CDR3 contains 17 residues. The CDR3 loop reads CASSLDSGQGPPYEQYF. CDR3 DNA: TGTGCCAGCAGCTTAGACTCCGGACAGGGGCCCCCCTACGAGCAGTACTTC. Complete variable domain (other parts from reference TRBV11-3 and TRBJ2-7): EAGVVQSPRYKIIEKKQPVAFWCNPISGHNTLYWYLQNLGQGPELLIRYENEEAVDDSQLPKDRFSAERLKGVDSTLKIQPAELGDSAVYLCASSLDSGQGPPYEQYFGPGTRLTVT.

The chain joins TRBV11-3 to TRBJ1-2; weak D call: TRBD1 (6 bases). Trimming took off 1 base at V and 8 bases at J, with 14 bases between the two ends. This CDR3 contains 14 residues. Germline CDR1 reads SGHNT; CDR2 reads YENEEA. CDR3 DNA: TGTGCCAGCAGCTTAGCTGGCGGGGGCGCGGGCTACACCTTC. Protein sequence: CASSLAGGGAGYTF.

This sequence joins TRBV27 and TRBJ2-1, with 13 bases fitting TRBD2. This CDR3 is built from 16 residues. With V trimmed by 5 bases and J by 6 bases, 7 bases remained unmatched. Germline CDR1 MNHEY, CDR2 SMNVEV (reference sequence). CDR3 bases: TGTGCCAGCAGTGGCGGACTAGCGGGAGAACCCAATGAGCAGTTCTTC. Translation: CASSGGLAGEPNEQFF.

The CDR3, as DNA: TGTGCCGCAGGGGGTCAGGGCCAAGAGACCCAGTACTTC. Protein: CAAGGQGQETQYF. This sequence joins TRBV6-5 and TRBJ2-5; 7 bases map to TRBD1. Germline V gene lookup returns CDR1 MNHEY and CDR2 SVGAGI. The CDR3 totals 13 residues. The ends lost 11 bases at V and 1 base at J; junction bases unmatched: 7.

This clone has only one observation. At one boundary the junction diverges from the germline segment, which might be a read error. The DNA for the CDR3 is TGTGCCAGCAGTGATCTCGTACCAGCTAACTATGGCTACCCCTTC. Translation gives CASSDLVPANYGYPF. This sequence joins TRBV25-1 and TRBJ1-2; D ambiguous. The CDR3 sequence is 15 residues long. CDR1 is MGHDK, CDR2 SYGVNS, per germline.

The chain employs TRBV19 and TRBJ2-5; weak D call: TRBD1 (5 bases). The V and J ends lost 3 bases and 0 bases respectively, with 17 bases between them. CDR1 is LNHDA and CDR2 is SQIVND in the germline V gene (reference sequence). CDR3 size: 17 residues. As DNA, the CDR3 is TGTGCCAGTAGTATCCACCCGACAGAAGCGTACCAAGAGACCCAGTACTTC. Residues: CASSIHPTEAYQETQYF.

The chain has TRBV7-2 and TRBJ1-1; D ambiguous. The ends were cut back, 6 bases at V and 4 bases at J, with 12 bases in the middle. This CDR3 comprises 13 residues. CDR1 is SGHTA and CDR2 is FQGNSA in the germline V gene. For the CDR3, the DNA is TGTGCCAGCAGGGAAGGGAGAGGCACTGAAGCTTTCTTT. It encodes CASREGRGTEAFF.